What follows describes a single T cell receptor beta chain. Its antigen remains undetermined. No clone much larger than this one lies a single base away; base qualities are absent. This sample was taken from a study of shared clonotypes between healthy human individuals (dated by TCRdb to between 2020 and 2021). Concerning the study at large: Three men and a couple of women, aged 18 to 49 years, made up the cohort. For each donor, three plates each were used for CD4 naive and CD4 memory, two plates were used for CD8 naive, and one plate was used for CD8 memory. To estimate repertoire size and how much clonotype sharing occurs between individuals, the study deeply sequenced the blood TCR repertoires of five healthy adults. To increase sequencing depth and limit assay-specific biases, TCR repertoire library preparation and sequencing were carried out by different laboratories using diverse techniques. Leukapheresis yielded between about 0.94 and 9.5 billion PBMCs per donor. Overall results and qualifications from the work: Larger estimated clonotype richness was generally found for naive subsets than for memory subsets. Sharing across a few donors was observed for around 5% of naive CD4, over 3% of naive CD8, 2% to 2.5% of memory CD4, and around 0.4% of memory CD8 clonotypes. Based on pairwise subsampling, the degree of clonotype sharing among donors was expected to be affected by sequencing depth. Clonotypes shared by all four sorted-subset donors showed higher generation probabilities than non-shared clonotypes. Sampling was restricted to blood, and TCR repertoires in tissues likely differ from the TCR repertoires found in blood. Rarefaction of sorted-subset datasets indicated incomplete sequencing despite the large sequencing depth. The genetic and exposure-history diversity represented was limited by the small number of donors.

CD8 naive samples consisted of CD45RO-negative cells that were positively selected for CCR7, yielding a CD45RA+CCR7+ population without TemRA cells. Donors were healthy HIV-negative adults with no recently reported acute infections or vaccinations. All donors were Caucasian adults living in Nashville, Tennessee, USA. After blood collection by leukapheresis, PBMCs were isolated using Ficoll-Histopaque density gradient centrifugation and then cryopreserved in the vapor phase of liquid nitrogen. Analytical flow cytometry was used to check the purity and quantity of each magnetically sorted T cell population. Each sorted fraction had its genomic DNA isolated and then quantified by UV absorbance on a Nanodrop 2000c. Trimming costs V 10 bases and J 8 bases, and their ends lie 15 bases apart. The CDR3 covers 12 residues, taking in both the cysteine and the phenylalanine. The read is trimmed to its CDR3 DNA, 36 bases read in frame from base 1. As encoded in the germline V gene (reference sequence), CDR1 is MNHNY while CDR2 is SVGAGI.

Using the deep immunoSEQ assay, TCR CDR3 regions were amplified from genomic DNA by multiplex PCR. Extracted genomic DNA from each cell subset was distributed evenly across all wells of several immunoSEQ 96-well plates, and each plate was treated as a replicate. For sorted subsets, 200 to 250 ng of genomic DNA, equivalent to 25,000 to 35,000 T cell genomes, went into each replicate PCR. Purified libraries were quantified with a Qubit 3.0 fluorometer, sized on a Bioanalyzer 2100, and re-quantified with the KAPA Library Quantification kit. Every immunoSEQ 96-well plate was sequenced on a separate single-read 150-cycle Illumina NextSeq 550 flow cell. The paper's data handling went like this. The immunoSEQ output contained only junctional sequences without quality scores, so filtering could not match that applied to full-length reads. To assign V/J genes and CDR3, sequences were annotated against IMGT germline references using PyIR, a Python wrapper for IgBLAST v1.9. Reads with weak V/J assignments (E-value above 1e-6), missing CDR3, stop codons, out-of-frame junctions, or ambiguous translated residues were removed. V3J clonotypes were defined as sequences sharing the same inferred V gene, J gene, and CDR3 amino acid sequence. To compute the percentage overlap between repertoires, the number of shared unique clonotypes was divided by the size of the smaller repertoire. Three approaches were used to assess repertoire richness: RTK rarefaction, the Chao1 estimator, and Recon v2.1 estimates of unobserved clonotypes. OLGA was used to compute generation probabilities for all TCRbeta clonotypes that the gDNA method yielded from a few donors. Drawn from immuneACCESS, this table holds only the in-frame rearrangements with V and J called that TCRdb kept. Clones are partly lost; checked studies trace under half to an unresolved V gene and leave the rest unexplained. D and trimming were read from the DNA, whereas the V and J calls and clone size are those reported in that table. The table for this sample lists under 2,000,000 clones; about 95% of them were counted only once. Together, the top ten hold under 1.5% of the sample.

The sample comprised naive CD8+ T cells sorted from blood. Taken with the paper, the label for cell subset or site translates to: CD45RA+CCR7+. Here the chain combines TRBV6-6 and TRBJ2-1, with no confident D gene call. The TCR sequence derives from a man younger than 30 in good health. For the CDR3, the sequence is CATLSDGYEQFF. The base sequence is TGTGCCACCCTTTCAGATGGATATGAGCAGTTCTTC.